This TCR beta chain was identified during a study of T cells in Graves' hyperthyroidism and ophthalmopathy. The study's findings and limits: Blood also contained most expanded thyroid clonotypes above 0.001.

A note on this clonotype: As yet, its antigen is unknown.

Hyperthyroidism in the patients, aged 18 to 65, was newly diagnosed and under 2 months in duration. TCR beta CDR3 regions were amplified from RNA transcripts. HTBI primers were employed in a first-round RT-PCR of the TCR CDR3. TCRdb recomputed calls from the multiplex PCR reads with MiXCR, one row per CDR3 protein. Seen here are about 720,000 distinct CDR3 sequences, about a sixth observed once, and the top ten hold around 8.1%. Germline lookup yields CDR1 LNHDA and CDR2 SQIVND (reference sequence). The ends were cut back, 3 bases at V and 5 bases at J, with 12 bases in the middle. The CDR3 is 14 amino acids.

The TCR comes from a man aged 18 to 29 with Graves' hyperthyroidism. Sample: blood. V usage is TRBV19 and J usage is TRBJ2-3; D might be TRBD2 (6 bases). The CDR3 region has the DNA TGTGCCAGTAGTATCCGGGAGCAGGTAGATACGCAGTATTTT. Amino acids: CASSIREQVDTQYF.